A single sample is the source of the 20 T cell receptor beta chains below, sequenced in a study of a mutant IDH1 vaccine in newly diagnosed glioma. Clones were read by immunoSEQ multiplex PCR, and TCRdb kept only the in-frame ones, dropping some. The data contain 15,000 to 20,000 clones, roughly 95% of them seen just once; the ten biggest clones take up about 3.9%. Time point noted: baseline, week 1 (first vaccination visit). The treatment here: pre-vaccination baseline after standard-of-care therapy. Specimen: peripheral blood mononuclear cells (PBMCs), collected from a glioma patient treated with radiotherapy, temozolomide or both. These TCRs come from a woman aged 18-29 years with glioma. Some clones in this sample may be carry-over from other donors' samples.

The V gene is TRBV25-1, the J gene TRBJ2-3; 9 bases fit TRBD1. Unmatched junction bases numbered 6, after V lost 8 bases and J lost 3 bases. CDR3 length: 14 residues. CDR1 and CDR2 (germline): MGHDK, SYGVNS. CDR3 loop: CASHRGRETDTQYF. For the CDR3, the DNA is TGTGCCAGCCACAGGGGGCGTGAGACAGATACGCAGTATTTT.

CDR3 protein: CASSLWNAEGYTF. CDR3 DNA sequence: TGTGCCAGCAGTTTATGGAATGCGGAAGGCTACACCTTC. The J gene is TRBJ1-2, the V gene TRBV27, with no clear D. The V and J ends lost 1 base and 8 bases respectively, with 11 bases between them. Looked up from germline, CDR1 is MNHEY and CDR2 is SMNVEV (reference sequence). CDR3 size: 13 residues.

The genes are TRBV4-2 and TRBJ2-5; D might be TRBD2 (6 bases). CDR3 length equals 16 residues. Trimming pared 3 bases from V and 5 bases from J, leaving 19 bases between. Per the germline V gene, CDR1 is LGHNA and CDR2 is YNFKEQ. The CDR3 sequence: CASSHTGSPGRETQYF. For the CDR3, the DNA is TGTGCCAGCAGCCACACCGGGAGCCCGGGGAGGGAGACCCAGTACTTC.

The rearrangement joins TRBV6-7 to TRBJ1-1; TRBD1 matches at 7 bases. TRBV6-7 is an ORF, and what it does is uncertain. This CDR3 contains 17 residues. V lost 2 bases to trimming and J lost 0 bases; unmatched junction nucleotides: 9. The CDR3 bases are TGTGCCAGCAGTTACAATACTAGGGACAGAATGAACACTGAAGCTTTCTTT. It yields the protein CASSYNTRDRMNTEAFF.

The chain uses TRBV4-3 and TRBJ2-3; TRBD1 matches 8 bases. The germline gives CDR1 LGHNA, CDR2 YSLEER. With 0 bases clipped from V and 4 bases from J, the junction kept 6 bases outside the gene matches. CDR3 length: 16 residues. The CDR3 region has the DNA TGCGCCAGCAGCCAAGACCGGACAGGGCTCGCAGATACGCAGTATTTT. Amino acid sequence: CASSQDRTGLADTQYF.

This sequence joins TRBV6-5 and TRBJ2-2; D remains unclear. Per the germline V gene, CDR1 is MNHEY and CDR2 is SVGAGI. V was shortened by 2 bases and J by 0 bases, with 7 bases between the two germline ends. The CDR3 sequence is 15 residues long. The CDR3 reads CASSYGLANTGELFF. For the CDR3, the DNA is TGTGCCAGCAGTTACGGGCTAGCGAACACCGGGGAGCTGTTTTTT.

The rearrangement joins TRBV14 to TRBJ2-7; 8 nucleotides align to TRBD1. V lost 5 bases and J lost 2; bases outside the gene matches: 5. The CDR3 contains 14 residues. Germline V gene data show CDR1 as SGHDN and CDR2 as FVKESK. The CDR3 DNA is TGTGCCAGCAGCTATGTCAGGGGGCCCTACGAGCAGTACTTC. Protein sequence: CASSYVRGPYEQYF.

CDR3 sequence reads: CSVGANTEAFF. The CDR3 bases are TGCAGCGTTGGGGCGAACACTGAAGCTTTCTTT. This chain joins TRBV29-1 and TRBJ1-1; D not certain. CDR1 is SQVTM, CDR2 ANQGSEA, per germline. CDR3 length: 11 amino acids. V gave up 4 bases and J gave up 1 base, with 4 bases separating them. Looking up the rest from reference TRBV29-1 and TRBJ1-1 gives the full variable domain: SAVISQKPSRDICQRGTSLTIQCQVDSQVTMMFWYRQQPGQSLTLIATANQGSEATYESGFVIDKFPISRPNLTFSTLTVSNMSPEDSSIYLCSVGANTEAFFGQGTRLTVV.

The rearrangement links TRBV27 to TRBJ1-2; D is perhaps TRBD1 (6 bases). The CDR3 length is 15 residues. The ends were cut back, 5 bases at V and 5 bases at J, with 18 bases in the middle. Per germline, CDR1 MNHEY and CDR2 SMNVEV (reference sequence). CDR3 loop: CASSAEPGAGYGYTF. Here the CDR3 DNA reads TGTGCCAGCAGTGCGGAACCAGGGGCGGGGTATGGCTACACCTTC.

The chain joins TRBV27 to TRBJ2-7; TRBD1 matches 8 bases. Looked up from germline, CDR1 is MNHEY and CDR2 is SMNVEV (reference sequence). The CDR3 sequence is 16 residues long. V was pared by 6 bases and J by 3 bases, with 13 bases of the junction left unmatched. In nucleotides, the CDR3 is TGTGCCAGCAGACAGGGTGTGACAGGGGTCAACTACGAGCAGTACTTC. It translates to CASRQGVTGVNYEQYF.

The chain uses TRBV5-4 and TRBJ2-3, with D hard to call. Germline V gene sequence: CDR1 SGHNT, CDR2 YYREEE (reference sequence). The CDR3 has 15 residues. Trimming stripped 0 bases from V and 5 bases from J, with 13 bases between. Written as DNA, the CDR3 is TGTGCCAGCAGCTTGGGTCTCCTTTTGGAAGATACGCAGTATTTT. This sequence encodes CASSLGLLLEDTQYF.

The V call is TRBV7-6, the J call TRBJ1-4, with D possibly matching TRBD1 (5 bases). The CDR3 contains 14 residues. V was trimmed by 5 bases and J by 4 bases, leaving 11 bases between them. Germline V gene data show CDR1 as SGHVS and CDR2 as FNYEAQ. CDR3 sequence reads: CASSRDRNNEKLFF. The CDR3 DNA reads as TGTGCCAGCAGCCGGGACCGAAATAATGAAAAACTGTTTTTT.

J is TRBJ1-3 and V is TRBV29-1; D remains ambiguous. The CDR3 length is 12 residues. Per germline, CDR1 SQVTM and CDR2 ANQGSEA. Trimming cost V 3 bases and J 2 bases, with 5 bases left between them. The CDR3 DNA reads as TGCAGCGTTGACATCCCTGGAAACACCATATATTTT. It codes for CSVDIPGNTIYF.

CDR3 sequence reads: CASSSWTSGILVETQYF. The DNA of the CDR3 is TGTGCCAGCAGTTCGTGGACTAGCGGGATACTTGTGGAGACCCAGTACTTC. The chain is built from TRBV28 and TRBJ2-5; 12 positions match TRBD2. V dropped 4 bases and J dropped 5; count of bases not matched to a gene: 11. This CDR3 has 17 residues. Germline V CDR1 and CDR2: MDHEN, SYDVKM.

The genes are TRBV11-3 and TRBJ2-2; the match to TRBD2 covers 10 bases. Looked up from germline, CDR1 is SGHNT and CDR2 is YENEEA. The CDR3 consists of 19 residues. The V gene end was trimmed by 2 bases and the J gene end by 0 bases; junction bases not matched to a gene: 9. In DNA form, the CDR3 reads TGTGCCAGCAGCTTAAGGCTAGCGGGGGCCAACGCGAACACCGGGGAGCTGTTTTTT. It yields the protein CASSLRLAGANANTGELFF.

The chain is built from TRBV21-1 and TRBJ1-4; the table assigns TRBD1, which was not confirmed against the DNA. TRBV21-1 is assigned pseudogene status. CDR3 length: 21 residues. The CDR3 sequence is CASSKGPYLRTASGTNEKLFF. The DNA of the CDR3 is TGTGCCAGCAGCAAAGGCCCCTATTTGAGGACAGCCTCGGGAACTAATGAAAAACTGTTTTTT.

The chain carries TRBV13 and TRBJ1-2, with D unclear. Germline V gene lookup returns CDR1 PRHDT and CDR2 FYEKMQ (reference sequence). With 5 bases removed from V and 2 bases from J, the gap between germline ends came to 12 bases. CDR3 size: 14 residues. The CDR3 bases are TGTGCCAGCAGCCCAAGCGGCAGCAACTATGGCTACACCTTC. This translates into CASSPSGSNYGYTF.

V and J are TRBV5-4 and TRBJ1-1, with no clear D. Trimming took off 1 base at V and 0 bases at J, with 1 base between the two ends. CDR3 size: 12 residues. Germline V gene data show CDR1 as SGHNT and CDR2 as YYREEE (reference sequence). The CDR3 DNA reads TGTGCCAGCAGCTTGATGAACACTGAAGCTTTCTTT. Protein product: CASSLMNTEAFF.

The V gene is TRBV30, the J gene TRBJ1-5, with a possible D match to TRBD1 (5 bases). Germline CDR1 GTSNPN, CDR2 SVGIG (reference sequence). The length of the CDR3 is 14 residues. V lost 0 bases, J lost 7 bases, and 13 bases lay in between. CDR3 sequence reads: CAWSVMTGPQPQHF. The CDR3 DNA sequence: TGTGCCTGGAGTGTAATGACGGGGCCGCAGCCCCAGCATTTT.

The chain joins TRBV13 to TRBJ1-2; 10 bases line up with TRBD1. V trimming: 6 bases; J trimming: 7 bases; junction bases outside the gene matches: 2. Germline loops: CDR1 PRHDT, CDR2 FYEKMQ (reference sequence). The CDR3 contains 12 residues. The CDR3 DNA sequence: TGTGCCAGCAGGGGACAGGGGTCTGGCTACACCTTC. Residues: CASRGQGSGYTF. Using reference TRBV13 and TRBJ1-2 for the parts outside the CDR3, the full variable domain is AAGVIQSPRHLIKEKRETATLKCYPIPRHDTVYWYQQGPGQDPQFLISFYEKMQSDKGSIPDRFSAQQFSDYHSELNMSSLELGDSALYFCASRGQGSGYTFGSGTRLTVV.